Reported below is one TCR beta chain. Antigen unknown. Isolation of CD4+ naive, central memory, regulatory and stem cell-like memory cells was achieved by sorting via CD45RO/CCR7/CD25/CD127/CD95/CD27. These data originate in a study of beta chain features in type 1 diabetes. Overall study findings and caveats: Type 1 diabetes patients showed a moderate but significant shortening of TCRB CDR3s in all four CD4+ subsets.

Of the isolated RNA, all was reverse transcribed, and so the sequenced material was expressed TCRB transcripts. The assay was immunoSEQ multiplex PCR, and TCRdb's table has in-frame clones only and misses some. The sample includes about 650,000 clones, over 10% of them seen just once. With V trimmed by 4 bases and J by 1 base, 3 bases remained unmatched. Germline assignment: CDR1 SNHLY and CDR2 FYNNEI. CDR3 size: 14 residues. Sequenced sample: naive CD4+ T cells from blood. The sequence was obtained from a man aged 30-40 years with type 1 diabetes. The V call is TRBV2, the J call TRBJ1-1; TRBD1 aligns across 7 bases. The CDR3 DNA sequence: TGTGCCAGCAGTGGACAGGGCGGGAACACTGAAGCTTTCTTT. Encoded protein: CASSGQGGNTEAFF.